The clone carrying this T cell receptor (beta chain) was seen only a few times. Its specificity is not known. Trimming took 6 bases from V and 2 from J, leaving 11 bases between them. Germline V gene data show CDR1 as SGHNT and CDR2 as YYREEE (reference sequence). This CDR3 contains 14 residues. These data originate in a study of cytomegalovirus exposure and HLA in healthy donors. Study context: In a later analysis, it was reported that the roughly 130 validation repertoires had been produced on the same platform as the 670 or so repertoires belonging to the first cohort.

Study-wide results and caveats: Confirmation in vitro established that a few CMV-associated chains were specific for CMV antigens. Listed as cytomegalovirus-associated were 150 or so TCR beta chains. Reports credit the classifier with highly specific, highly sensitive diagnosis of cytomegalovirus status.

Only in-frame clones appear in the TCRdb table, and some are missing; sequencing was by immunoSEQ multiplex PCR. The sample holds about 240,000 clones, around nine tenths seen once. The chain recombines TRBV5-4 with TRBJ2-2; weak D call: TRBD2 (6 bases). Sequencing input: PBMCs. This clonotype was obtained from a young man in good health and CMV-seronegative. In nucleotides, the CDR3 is TGTGCCAGCACCCGGGAGACTAACACCGGGGAGCTGTTTTTT. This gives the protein CASTRETNTGELFF.